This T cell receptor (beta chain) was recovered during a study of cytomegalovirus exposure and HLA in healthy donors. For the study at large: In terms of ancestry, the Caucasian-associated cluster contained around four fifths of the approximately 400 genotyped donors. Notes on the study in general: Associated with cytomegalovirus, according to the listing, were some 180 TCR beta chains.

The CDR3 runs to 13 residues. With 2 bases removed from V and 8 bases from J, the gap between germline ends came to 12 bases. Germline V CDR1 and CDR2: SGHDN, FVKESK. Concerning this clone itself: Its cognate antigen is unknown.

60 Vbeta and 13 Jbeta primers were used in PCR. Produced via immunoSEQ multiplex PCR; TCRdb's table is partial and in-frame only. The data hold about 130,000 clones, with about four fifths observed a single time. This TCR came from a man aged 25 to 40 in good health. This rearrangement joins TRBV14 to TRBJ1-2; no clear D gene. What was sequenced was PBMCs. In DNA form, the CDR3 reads TGTGCCAGCAGCCAACAGGCCGGTCGGGGCTACACCTTC. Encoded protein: CASSQQAGRGYTF.